The 20 T cell receptor beta chains below all came from one sample that was sequenced in a study of T cell responses to AZD1222 COVID-19 vaccine. Generated by immunoSEQ multiplex PCR, the TCRdb table keeps only in-frame clones and is missing some. The sample contains around 78,000 clones, 80% to 95% of which appear only once. The sample was peripheral blood, taken on day 0 of MenACWY control vaccination. All receptors come from an adult in good health.

The gene calls are TRBV27 and TRBJ1-2; D gene unclear. Germline V lookup: CDR1 MNHEY, CDR2 SMNVEV (reference sequence). The germline V and J ends were trimmed by 5 bases and 4 bases, with 17 bases remaining between them. The CDR3 extends over 15 amino acids. CDR3 DNA: TGTGCCAGCAGTCCGGACGGACTCCGTGGCTATGGCTACACCTTC. Its protein product is CASSPDGLRGYGYTF.

The V gene is TRBV6-5, the J gene TRBJ1-2; D gene uncertain. V was trimmed by 6 bases and J by 1 base, leaving 12 bases between them. Germline values: CDR1 MNHEY, CDR2 SVGAGI. This CDR3 contains 14 residues. CDR3 DNA sequence: TGTGCCAGCAGACCCCCACACCGTAACTATGGCTACACCTTC. It codes for CASRPPHRNYGYTF.

The chain couples TRBV28 to TRBJ1-5; 8 bases are shared with TRBD1. CDR1 is MDHEN and CDR2 is SYDVKM in the germline V gene. The CDR3 sequence is 16 residues long. V shed 6 bases, J shed 5 bases, and the junction held 12 bases outside the gene matches. The CDR3 DNA reads TGTGCCAGCAGCCCTCCTGATGGGACAGGATATCAGCCCCAGCATTTT. Protein product: CASSPPDGTGYQPQHF.

V is TRBV9 and J is TRBJ1-5; D is unresolved. V lost 0 bases and J 1 base, leaving 5 bases between the germline ends. The CDR3 extends over 14 amino acids. The germline V gene encodes CDR1 SGDLS and CDR2 YYNGEE. The CDR3 coding sequence is TGTGCCAGCAGCGTAGTAGGAAGCAATCAGCCCCAGCATTTT. Translating it yields CASSVVGSNQPQHF.

The chain uses TRBV9 and TRBJ2-1; 11 bases map to TRBD2. V gave up 0 bases and J gave up 8 bases; unmatched junction bases: 10. The germline CDR1 and CDR2 sequences are SGDLS and YYNGEE. The CDR3 runs to 17 residues. The CDR3 is CASSVAPSGRIFDEQFF. For the CDR3, the DNA is TGTGCCAGCAGCGTAGCTCCTAGCGGGAGGATTTTCGATGAGCAGTTCTTC.

This chain uses TRBV7-6 with TRBJ2-3; D uncertain. CDR1 and CDR2 from the germline V gene are SGHVS and FNYEAQ. Trimming pared 2 bases from V and 6 bases from J, leaving 12 bases between. The CDR3 covers 14 residues. Here the CDR3 reads CASSLIRSSDTQYF. The DNA for the CDR3 is TGTGCCAGCAGCTTAATTCGATCCTCTGATACGCAGTATTTT.

The chain is built from TRBV11-2 and TRBJ2-3; D gene uncertain. The CDR3 loop spans 12 amino acids. Germline CDR1 reads SGHAT; CDR2 reads FQNNGV. Between the trimmed V and J ends, which lost 0 bases and 5 bases, there was a span of 3 bases. The CDR3 DNA reads as TGTGCCAGCAGCTTAGATGGAGATACGCAGTATTTT. Translated: CASSLDGDTQYF.

J is TRBJ1-2 and V is TRBV7-2; maybe TRBD1 (6 bases). In germline, CDR1 is SGHTA, CDR2 FQGNSA. The V end lost 5 bases, the J end lost 3 bases, and 10 bases lay between the germline ends. The CDR3 sequence is 13 residues long. In DNA, the CDR3 is TGTGCCAGCAGCCCTGGGACACACTATGGCTACACCTTC. Its protein product is CASSPGTHYGYTF.

The genes are TRBV24-1 and TRBJ1-1, with unresolved D. Per germline, CDR1 KGHDR and CDR2 SFDVKD. This CDR3 comprises 12 residues. The V end was cut by 2 bases, the J end by 1 base, with 1 base between. CDR3 sequence reads: CATSDSNTEAFF. DNA of the CDR3: TGTGCCACCAGTGATTCGAACACTGAAGCTTTCTTT.

This chain links TRBV29-1 with TRBJ2-1, with 10 nucleotides matching TRBD1. Losses at the gene ends were 6 bases for V and 8 bases for J; bases not matched to a gene: 7. Germline V CDR1 and CDR2: SQVTM, ANQGSEA. This CDR3 is built from 13 residues. CDR3 residues: CSVGTGVFDEQFF. The CDR3 bases are TGCAGCGTGGGGACAGGGGTATTCGATGAGCAGTTCTTC.

This chain joins TRBV10-3 and TRBJ2-2; perhaps D is TRBD1 or TRBD2 (5 bases each). The germline V gene encodes CDR1 ENHRY and CDR2 SYGVKD. The CDR3 totals 13 residues. V was cut by 7 bases and J by 6 bases, with 12 bases left in between. The CDR3 nucleotides are TGTGCCATCAATAGTAGAGGGGCCGGGGAGCTGTTTTTT. Translation gives CAINSRGAGELFF.

The rearrangement uses TRBV4-1 and TRBJ1-2; the match to TRBD1 covers 7 bases. V was pared by 3 bases and J by 3 bases, with 7 bases of the junction left unmatched. The CDR3 is 15 amino acids. The germline CDR1 and CDR2 sequences are MGHRA and YSYEKL. The DNA of the CDR3 is TGCGCCAGCAGCCAGGTCCTTGGGACAGACTATGGCTACACCTTC. The encoded protein is CASSQVLGTDYGYTF.

The chain couples TRBV18 to TRBJ2-7; no clear D. Between the trimmed V and J ends, which lost 3 bases and 2 bases, there was a span of 8 bases. CDR1 and CDR2 (germline): KGHSH, LQKENI. The CDR3 length is 13 residues. This CDR3 is CASSPGSTYEQYF. The CDR3 coding sequence is TGTGCCAGCTCACCTGGCAGCACCTACGAGCAGTACTTC.

The chain has TRBV7-9 and TRBJ2-2; a possible D gene is TRBD2 (6 bases). Germline V lookup: CDR1 SEHNR, CDR2 FQNEAQ (reference sequence). This CDR3 has 16 amino acids. Between the trimmed V and J ends, which lost 3 bases and 2 bases, there was a span of 13 bases. The CDR3 DNA sequence: TGTGCCAGCAGCTTGGGGCCTAGCGACAACACCGGGGAGCTGTTTTTT. Translation: CASSLGPSDNTGELFF.

This clone showed up just a few times. This chain links TRBV4-3 with TRBJ2-1, with 8 bases aligning to TRBD1. The CDR3 sequence is 14 residues long. V gave up 1 base and J gave up 8 bases; unmatched junction bases: 4. Germline CDR1 LGHNA, CDR2 YSLEER. CDR3: CASSQGQGRYEQFF. The DNA for the CDR3 is TGCGCCAGCAGCCAAGGACAGGGGAGGTATGAGCAGTTCTTC.

This chain links TRBV29-1 with TRBJ2-2; D may be TRBD1 (6 bases). Germline V gene data show CDR1 as SQVTM and CDR2 as ANQGSEA. The CDR3 runs 14 residues. Trimming stripped 5 bases from V and 4 bases from J, with 14 bases between. CDR3 residues: CSVSTGSGTGELFF. CDR3 in DNA: TGCAGCGTTTCAACAGGGTCGGGCACCGGGGAGCTGTTTTTT.

The CDR3 sequence is CSVLAVDTEAFF. For the CDR3, the DNA is TGCAGCGTTCTAGCGGTGGACACTGAAGCTTTCTTT. This chain joins TRBV29-1 and TRBJ1-1; D gene uncertain. Germline-derived CDR1 and CDR2 are SQVTM and ANQGSEA. There are 12 residues in the CDR3. Trimming took off 5 bases at V and 3 bases at J, with 10 bases between the two ends.

This clone turned up a few times. The V gene is TRBV27, the J gene TRBJ1-2, with a possible D match to TRBD1 (5 bases). Looked up from germline, CDR1 is MNHEY and CDR2 is SMNVEV (reference sequence). This CDR3 is 14 amino acids long. V was cut by 9 bases and J by 6 bases, with 20 bases left in between. CDR3 coding DNA: TGTGCCAGTCGCCCGGTCAGGGACTCGGATGGCTACACCTTC. Protein: CASRPVRDSDGYTF.

This clone was found once. CDR3 sequence (DNA): TGCGCCAGCAGTTCTAGCGGCATCTCCTACAATGAGCAGTTCTTC. This sequence encodes CASSSSGISYNEQFF. The chain employs TRBV10-2 and TRBJ2-1, with 7 bases aligning to TRBD2. The CDR3 covers 15 residues. In germline, CDR1 is WSHSY, CDR2 SAAADI. V gave up 5 bases and J gave up 0 bases; unmatched junction bases: 4.

The CDR3 protein is CAISEPGTSGRALTGELFF. In nucleotides, the CDR3 is TGTGCCATCAGTGAGCCAGGGACTAGCGGGAGGGCCTTGACCGGGGAGCTGTTTTTT. This chain links TRBV10-3 with TRBJ2-2, with 16 bases lining up with TRBD2. The CDR3 is made up of 19 amino acids. Germline-derived CDR1 and CDR2 are ENHRY and SYGVKD. V trimming: 2 bases; J trimming: 5 bases; junction bases outside the gene matches: 8.